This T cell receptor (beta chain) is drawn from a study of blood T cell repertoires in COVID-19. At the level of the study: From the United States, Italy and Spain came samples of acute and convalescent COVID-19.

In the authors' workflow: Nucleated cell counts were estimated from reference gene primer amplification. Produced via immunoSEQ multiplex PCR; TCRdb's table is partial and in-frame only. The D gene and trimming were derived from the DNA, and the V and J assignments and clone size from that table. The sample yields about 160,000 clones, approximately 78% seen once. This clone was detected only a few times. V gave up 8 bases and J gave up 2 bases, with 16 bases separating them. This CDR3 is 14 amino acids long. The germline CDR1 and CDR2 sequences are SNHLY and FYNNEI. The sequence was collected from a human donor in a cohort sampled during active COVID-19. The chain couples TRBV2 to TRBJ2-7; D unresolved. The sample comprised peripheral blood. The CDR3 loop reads CASCATQAPYEQYF. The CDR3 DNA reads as TGTGCCAGCTGCGCGACTCAAGCCCCCTACGAGCAGTACTTC.